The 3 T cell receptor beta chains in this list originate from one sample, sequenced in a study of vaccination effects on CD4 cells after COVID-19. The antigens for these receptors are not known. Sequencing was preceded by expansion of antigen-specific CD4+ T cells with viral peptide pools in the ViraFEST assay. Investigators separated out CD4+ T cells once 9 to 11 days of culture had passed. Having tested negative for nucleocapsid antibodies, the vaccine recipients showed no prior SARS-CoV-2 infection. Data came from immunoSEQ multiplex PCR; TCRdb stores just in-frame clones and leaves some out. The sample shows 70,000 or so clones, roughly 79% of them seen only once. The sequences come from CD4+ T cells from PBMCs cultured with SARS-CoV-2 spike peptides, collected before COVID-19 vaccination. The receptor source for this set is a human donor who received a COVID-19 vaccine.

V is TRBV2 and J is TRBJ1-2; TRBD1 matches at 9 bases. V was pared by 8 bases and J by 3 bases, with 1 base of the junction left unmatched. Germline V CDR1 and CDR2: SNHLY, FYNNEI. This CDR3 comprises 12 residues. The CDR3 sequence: CASDRGDYGYTF. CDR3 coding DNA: TGTGCCAGCGACAGGGGGGACTATGGCTACACCTTC.

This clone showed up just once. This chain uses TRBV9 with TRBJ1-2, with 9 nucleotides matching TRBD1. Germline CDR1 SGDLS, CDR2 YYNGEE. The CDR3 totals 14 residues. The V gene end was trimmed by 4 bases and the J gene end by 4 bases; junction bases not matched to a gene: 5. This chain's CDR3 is CASSPSTGGYGYTF. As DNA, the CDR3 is TGTGCCAGCAGCCCTTCGACAGGGGGCTATGGCTACACCTTC.

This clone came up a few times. CDR3 bases: TGTGCCAGTAGTTCGCTACAACAGGGGGGCGGAGATACGCAGTATTTT. It yields the protein CASSSLQQGGGDTQYF. The V and J genes are TRBV19 and TRBJ2-3; 8 bases line up with TRBD1. J gave up 5 bases and V 5 bases, and 12 bases lay outside the gene matches. This CDR3 region has 16 residues. Germline V gene lookup returns CDR1 LNHDA and CDR2 SQIVND (reference sequence).